In its sample, the clone carrying this T cell receptor beta chain was seen a few times. Its antigen is not known. CDR3 length: 13 amino acids. Trimming removed 1 base at V and 9 bases at J, with 13 bases between. Germline values: CDR1 SGHVS, CDR2 FNYEAQ. With the Oncomine TCR Beta short-read assay, DNA from cultured CD4+ T cells was sequenced. The genomic DNA was obtained from cultured CD4+ T cells by extraction with the QIAamp micro DNA kit. TCRdb recomputed calls from the PCR reads with MiXCR, one row per CDR3 protein. The table has about 19,000 distinct CDR3 sequences, 55% to 60% seen once. Treatment defined: 10-day PBMC culture with coronavirus spike peptide pools or control peptides (ViraFEST assay). The culture of two million PBMCs per well included approximately 10 IU/ml IL-2 and about 10 ug/ml peptide pools. The sample originates from a study of vaccination and CD4 T cells after COVID-19.

The TCR originated in a human donor who had recovered from COVID-19. The material sequenced was CD4+ T cells from blood, cultured in vitro, taken after SARS-CoV-2 vaccination. V is TRBV7-6 and J is TRBJ2-7; no clear D gene. The CDR3 region has the DNA TGTGCCAGCAGCTTAGACGGAACTACGACGCAGTACTTC. Its protein is CASSLDGTTTQYF.